These 25 T cell receptor beta chains share one sample of origin, sequenced in a study of Ad26.COV2.S vaccination and SARS-CoV-2 variants. As for treatment: about 20 received Ad26.COV2.S at low or high dose, single or two shots; about 5 received placebo; per-sample allocation not given. The samples date from day 63 after the first vaccine or placebo injection. Some clones are missing from TCRdb's copy, which holds only in-frame ones; the method was immunoSEQ multiplex PCR. The sample records roughly 420,000 clones, approximately 88% being singletons. The sequenced sample was peripheral blood, obtained in a trial of Ad26.COV2.S vaccine versus placebo. The receptors stem from a person aged 18 to 65 who received the Ad26.COV2.S COVID-19 vaccine or a placebo.

This clone was recorded a few times. The CDR3 coding sequence is TGTGCCAGCAGCCCGGGGACAGTTTTATCTAACTATGGCTACACCTTC. Translated: CASSPGTVLSNYGYTF. V usage is TRBV5-6 and J usage is TRBJ1-2; TRBD1 agrees at 7 bases. CDR1 SGHDT and CDR2 YYEEEE come from the germline V gene. The ends lost 4 bases at V and 0 bases at J; junction bases unmatched: 9. This CDR3 comprises 16 residues.

This chain uses TRBV7-2 with TRBJ2-7, with 7 bases matching TRBD1. The length of the CDR3 is 15 residues. Germline lookup yields CDR1 SGHTA and CDR2 FQGNSA. The ends lost 2 bases at V and 5 bases at J; junction bases unmatched: 9. CDR3 sequence: CASSLRPTGFDEQYF. CDR3 in DNA: TGTGCCAGCAGCTTAAGGCCGACAGGGTTCGACGAGCAGTACTTC.

J is TRBJ2-7 and V is TRBV4-3; D is unclear. Germline V gene data show CDR1 as LGHNA and CDR2 as YSLEER. Trimming removed 1 base from V and 4 bases from J, with 8 bases in between. The CDR3 is 13 amino acids. The CDR3 reads CASSQVLSYEQYF. The CDR3, as DNA: TGCGCCAGCAGCCAAGTGCTTTCGTACGAGCAGTACTTC.

The chain combines TRBV23-1 with TRBJ1-6; D call uncertain. TRBV23-1 is sorted into the ORF group, with uncertain function. The CDR3 length is 17 residues. V was clipped by 1 base and J by 7 bases, with 17 bases between them. Here the CDR3 reads CASSQWFIQYLNSPLHF. CDR3 DNA sequence: TGCGCCAGCAGTCAATGGTTTATTCAGTATCTGAATTCACCCCTCCACTTT.

V and J are TRBV5-6 and TRBJ2-7; possibly TRBD1 for D (5 bases). Trimming cost V 0 bases and J 2 bases, with 9 bases left between them. The CDR3 totals 14 residues. In germline, CDR1 is SGHDT, CDR2 YYEEEE. Here the CDR3 DNA reads TGTGCCAGCAGCTTGGGGCAGGGCCCCTACGAGCAGTACTTC. It specifies CASSLGQGPYEQYF.

The chain carries TRBV2 and TRBJ2-6; the D is unclear. The CDR3 spans 15 residues. V lost 1 base to trimming and J lost 2 bases, with 6 bases between them. Germline values: CDR1 SNHLY, CDR2 FYNNEI. The CDR3 reads CASSEEGTGANVLTF. The CDR3 DNA reads as TGTGCCAGCAGTGAAGAAGGTACTGGGGCCAACGTCCTGACTTTC.

The V call is TRBV6-5, the J call TRBJ2-3; 7 nucleotides agree with TRBD2. Looked up from germline, CDR1 is MNHEY and CDR2 is SVGAGI. V gave up 6 bases and J gave up 0 bases; unmatched junction bases: 6. There are 15 residues in the CDR3. CDR3 region: CASSRRGVSTDTQYF. Here the CDR3 DNA reads TGTGCCAGCAGCCGACGGGGGGTTAGCACAGATACGCAGTATTTT.

The J gene is TRBJ2-1, the V gene TRBV5-4; the D gene is possibly TRBD1 (7 bases). The CDR3 length is 16 residues. The germline gives CDR1 SGHNT, CDR2 YYREEE (reference sequence). V was shortened by 3 bases and J by 0 bases, with 13 bases between the two germline ends. The CDR3 bases are TGTGCCAGCAGCTCGACAGGGAGGTCCTCCTACAATGAGCAGTTCTTC. It encodes CASSSTGRSSYNEQFF. Drawing the rest from reference TRBV5-4 and TRBJ2-1, the complete variable domain is ETGVTQSPTHLIKTRGQQVTLRCSSQSGHNTVSWYQQALGQGPQFIFQYYREEENGRGNFPPRFSGLQFPNYSSELNVNALELDDSALYLCASSSTGRSSYNEQFFGPGTRLTVL.

The chain couples TRBV29-1 to TRBJ2-1, with TRBD2 identical over 7 bases. This CDR3 has 13 residues. Unmatched junction bases numbered 8, after V lost 7 bases and J lost 5 bases. Germline V gene lookup returns CDR1 SQVTM and CDR2 ANQGSEA. The chain's CDR3 is CSGTGLNNNEQFF. The DNA for the CDR3 is TGCAGCGGCACGGGACTAAACAACAATGAGCAGTTCTTC.

This clone was detected only a few times. The chain combines TRBV7-6 with TRBJ2-2; 9 nucleotides agree with TRBD1. The germline CDR1 and CDR2 sequences are SGHVS and FNYEAQ. CDR3 length: 15 residues. With 3 bases clipped from V and 4 bases from J, the junction kept 3 bases outside the gene matches. CDR3 region: CASSLDRGITGELFF. The CDR3 region has the DNA TGTGCCAGCAGCTTGGACAGGGGAATCACCGGGGAGCTGTTTTTT.

The V gene is TRBV7-2, the J gene TRBJ2-7, with 8 bases aligning to TRBD2. The CDR3 spans 15 residues. The germline V gene has CDR1 SGHTA and CDR2 FQGNSA. Unmatched junction bases numbered 5, after V lost 2 bases and J lost 2 bases. CDR3: CASSLRRGAPYEQYF. In DNA, the CDR3 is TGTGCCAGCAGCTTACGGCGGGGGGCCCCCTACGAGCAGTACTTC.

This chain links TRBV7-9 with TRBJ2-7, with TRBD1 matching 7 bases. CDR1 is SEHNR, CDR2 FQNEAQ, per germline (reference sequence). The CDR3 has 14 residues. V dropped 6 bases and J dropped 5; count of bases not matched to a gene: 10. The CDR3 region is CASSFIGGKDEQYF. CDR3 in DNA: TGTGCCAGCAGTTTTATAGGGGGCAAGGACGAGCAGTACTTC. Complete variable domain (other parts from reference TRBV7-9 and TRBJ2-7): DTGVSQNPRHKITKRGQNVTFRCDPISEHNRLYWYRQTLGQGPEFLTYFQNEAQLEKSRLLSDRFSAERPKGSFSTLEIQRTEQGDSAMYLCASSFIGGKDEQYFGPGTRLTVT.

The chain recombines TRBV28 with TRBJ1-4; D is undetermined. Germline lookup yields CDR1 MDHEN and CDR2 SYDVKM. The CDR3 length is 12 residues. Trimming stripped 6 bases from V and 8 bases from J, with 10 bases between. CDR3 sequence (DNA): TGTGCCAGCAGGTACAAGGCGGAAAAACTGTTTTTT. It yields the protein CASRYKAEKLFF.

The V gene is TRBV6-1, the J gene TRBJ2-2; D perhaps matches TRBD2 (7 bases). V gave up 2 bases and J gave up 4 bases, with 14 bases separating them. CDR3 length: 16 residues. Germline CDR1 reads MNHNS; CDR2 reads SASEGT. CDR3 sequence: CASSEIGGQGTGELFF. CDR3 nucleotide sequence: TGTGCCAGCAGTGAAATCGGGGGGCAGGGCACCGGGGAGCTGTTTTTT.

The chain joins TRBV21-1 to TRBJ1-5; TRBD1 is the table's D call, not checked against the DNA. TRBV21-1 is noted as a pseudogene. The CDR3 runs to 20 residues. The CDR3 DNA follows: TGTGCCAGCAGCAGCCTCAGGGGGGACAAGGGGCTTTTCGCTTATCAGCCCCAGCATTTT. Protein product: CASSSLRGDKGLFAYQPQHF.

The CDR3 here is CASSYSILAGVNEQFF. CDR3 coding DNA: TGTGCCAGCAGTTACTCGATTCTAGCGGGGGTGAATGAGCAGTTCTTC. The V and J genes are TRBV6-5 and TRBJ2-1; 10 nucleotides line up with TRBD2. The CDR3 sequence is 16 residues long. CDR1 is MNHEY and CDR2 is SVGAGI in the germline V gene. Losses at the gene ends were 0 bases for V and 7 bases for J; bases not matched to a gene: 6.

This clone was recorded only once. V gene TRBV11-2 combines with J gene TRBJ2-7; 9 bases line up with TRBD1. The J segment lost 2 bases and the V segment lost 5 bases, leaving 4 bases of the junction unmatched. CDR1 and CDR2 (germline): SGHAT, FQNNGV. This CDR3 is built from 14 residues. The CDR3 loop reads CASSQDRGAYEQYF. The CDR3 DNA follows: TGTGCCAGCAGCCAAGACAGGGGGGCCTACGAGCAGTACTTC.

The sample holds one count of this clone. The J gene is TRBJ1-2, the V gene TRBV30; possible D gene TRBD1, 6 bases. This CDR3 region has 11 residues. V dropped 4 bases and J dropped 10 bases, with 13 bases sitting between them. From germline, CDR1 is GTSNPN and CDR2 SVGIG (reference sequence). In DNA form, the CDR3 reads TGTGCCTGGAACTCGGCAGGGGACTACACCTTC. This encodes CAWNSAGDYTF.

The J gene is TRBJ1-6, the V gene TRBV12-3 or TRBV12-4; 7 nucleotides match TRBD1. With V trimmed by 5 bases and J by 10 bases, 5 bases remained unmatched. The CDR3 length is 13 residues. The CDR3 is CASSITGESPLHF. In DNA form, the CDR3 reads TGTGCCAGCAGTATCACAGGGGAATCACCCCTCCACTTT.

The chain combines TRBV3-1 (or the pseudogene TRBV3-2) with TRBJ1-1; 8 bases map to TRBD1. The trim removed 5 bases at V and 6 bases at J, leaving 5 bases unmatched. The CDR3 runs to 13 residues. CDR1 LGHDT and CDR2 YNNKEL come from the germline V gene (reference sequence). CDR3: CASSYTGGAEAFF. The CDR3 region has the DNA TGTGCCAGCAGCTATACAGGGGGGGCTGAAGCTTTCTTT.

In this sample, this clone turned up once. CDR3 nucleotides: TGTGCCAGCAGCTTACACACGTACTACGAGCAGTACTTC. This gives the protein CASSLHTYYEQYF. The chain couples TRBV7-9 to TRBJ2-7; D uncertain. Trimming shortened V by 2 bases and J by 3 bases, and 8 bases separated the two germline ends. Germline CDR1 is SEHNR and CDR2 is FQNEAQ (reference sequence). This CDR3 has 13 amino acids.

This chain links TRBV4-1 with TRBJ2-7; D is perhaps TRBD1 (6 bases). Germline CDR1 reads MGHRA; CDR2 reads YSYEKL. The V end was cut by 1 base, the J end by 3 bases, with 13 bases between. The CDR3 runs to 15 residues. Here the CDR3 DNA reads TGCGCCAGCAGCCAAGCCGCGGTCAGGGGCTACGAGCAGTACTTC. As protein: CASSQAAVRGYEQYF.

The chain employs TRBV7-2 and TRBJ2-7; TRBD1 matches at 9 bases. The junction had 5 bases not matched to a gene; V was cut back by 3 bases and J by 5 bases. CDR3 length equals 14 residues. Germline-derived CDR1 and CDR2 are SGHTA and FQGNSA. CDR3 amino acids: CASSLTGTGNEQYF. CDR3 bases: TGTGCCAGCAGCTTGACCGGGACAGGGAACGAGCAGTACTTC.

The rearrangement links TRBV9 to TRBJ1-6, with a weak D call TRBD1 (5 bases). CDR3 size: 20 residues. V dropped 4 bases and J dropped 4 bases, with 27 bases sitting between them. The germline V gene has CDR1 SGDLS and CDR2 YYNGEE. As DNA, the CDR3 is TGTGCCAGCAGCCACCCCCGTGAGGGCAGGGTCGGGGGGTATAATTCACCCCTCCACTTT. Amino acids: CASSHPREGRVGGYNSPLHF. The full variable domain, rest sourced from reference TRBV9 and TRBJ1-6, is DSGVTQTPKHLITATGQRVTLRCSPRSGDLSVYWYQQSLDQGLQFLIQYYNGEERAKGNILERFSAQQFPDLHSELNLSSLELGDSALYFCASSHPREGRVGGYNSPLHFGNGTRLTVT.

This clone appeared a few times. The rearrangement uses TRBV19 and TRBJ1-2, with 8 bases aligning to TRBD1. Germline V gene lookup returns CDR1 LNHDA and CDR2 SQIVND (reference sequence). This CDR3 comprises 16 residues. Trimming cost V 5 bases and J 1 base; bases outside gene matches: 9. CDR3 coding DNA: TGTGCCAGTAGTGCTGGGACAGGTTGGGGTAACTATGGCTACACCTTC. Translating it yields CASSAGTGWGNYGYTF.